This TCR beta chain was found in a study of PD-1 blockade in classical Hodgkin lymphoma. Study-level background: The study gave patients nivolumab 3 mg/kg intravenously every 2 weeks.

All patients experienced relapse after autologous stem cell transplantation, and brentuximab vedotin exposure was variable. The CDR3 consists of 16 residues. Trimming at V came to 5 bases and at J to 3 bases, leaving 9 bases not matched to a gene. Germline CDR1 reads SGHTA; CDR2 reads FQGNSA. About this clone: The antigen is unknown.

Study-level findings and limits: Underlying causes for the observed repertoire differences were not defined, possibly disease activity or prior therapy. By C4D1, CD4+ diversity increased significantly, especially in complete responders. In newly diagnosed patients, baseline TCR diversity was reportedly below that of healthy donors.

Clones were sequenced by immunoSEQ multiplex PCR, and TCRdb holds only the in-frame ones, with some missing. The data contain 25,000 to 30,000 clones, around 71% of them seen just once; the ten biggest clones take up roughly 3.5%. The chain joins TRBV7-2 to TRBJ2-5, with TRBD2 identical over 10 bases. The sequence came from a human donor with classical Hodgkin lymphoma. The source material was peripheral blood mononuclear cells (PBMCs), sampled before the second cycle of nivolumab. The CDR3 DNA reads TGTGCCAGCAGCCCCCGTTTCACTAGCGGGGAAGAGACCCAGTACTTC. Its translation: CASSPRFTSGEETQYF.